This T cell receptor (beta chain) was found in a study of T cells in Graves' hyperthyroidism and ophthalmopathy. Study-wide results and caveats: Blood also held most thyroid clonotypes expanded beyond 0.001.

Pregnant or lactating patients were excluded, as were those with uncontrolled infection or other autoimmune disease. Together with thyroid ultrasound, orbital computed tomography, serum thyroxine and TRAb, clinical symptoms were used for diagnoses. This sample holds PBMCs from approximately 10 ml fresh peripheral blood. The CDR3 regions of TCR beta were amplified from RNA transcripts. The HTBI primer set drove a first-round RT-PCR of the TCR CDR3. TCRdb independently ran MiXCR on the multiplex PCR reads; one entry per CDR3 protein. The table lists 130,000 to 150,000 distinct CDR3 sequences, roughly 23% of them singletons. A word on this clonotype: Its antigen remains unidentified.

The specimen sequenced was blood. This receptor was identified in a woman between 50 and 59 years old with Graves' hyperthyroidism that later progressed to Graves' ophthalmopathy.

CDR3: CASRPTGVNTGELFF. Here the CDR3 DNA reads TGTGCCAGCAGGCCGACAGGGGTGAACACCGGGGAGCTGTTTTTT. The V and J genes are TRBV6-1 and TRBJ2-2; 8 nucleotides align to TRBD1. The germline V gene encodes CDR1 MNHNS and CDR2 SASEGT. This CDR3 has 15 amino acids. Trimming took 6 bases from V and 1 from J; bases not matched to a gene: 4.